One sample yielded the 18 T cell receptor beta chains listed below, sequenced in a study of CD8+ T cells in alopecia areata. cDNA reverse transcribed from extracted RNA served as the sequencing template. Some clones are missing from TCRdb's copy, which holds only in-frame ones; the method was immunoSEQ multiplex PCR. This sample has 65,000 to 70,000 clones, with roughly 60% found just once. The input for sequencing was CD8+ T cells sorted from blood, taken at week 0. All receptors derive from a human donor with alopecia areata.

V is TRBV5-4 and J is TRBJ1-1; possibly TRBD1 for D (6 bases). Germline V CDR1 and CDR2: SGHNT, YYREEE (reference sequence). There are 17 residues in the CDR3. Trimming took off 2 bases at V and 1 base at J, with 18 bases between the two ends. The CDR3 here is CASSLPLTGNGNTEAFF. As DNA, the CDR3 is TGTGCCAGCAGCTTACCTTTGACAGGCAACGGGAACACTGAAGCTTTCTTT.

This chain uses TRBV5-1 with TRBJ2-7, with a tentative D call TRBD1 (6 bases). The CDR3 is 14 amino acids. Germline CDR1 reads SGHRS; CDR2 reads YFSETQ. The germline V and J ends were trimmed by 4 bases and 7 bases, with 18 bases remaining between them. CDR3 sequence: CASSQDSAQWEQYF. The CDR3 coding sequence is TGCGCCAGCAGCCAGGACAGCGCCCAGTGGGAGCAGTACTTC.

The genes are TRBV9 and TRBJ2-5, with TRBD2 matching 11 bases. Losses at the gene ends were 3 bases for V and 0 bases for J; bases not matched to a gene: 7. This CDR3 has 17 residues. Germline CDR1 reads SGDLS; CDR2 reads YYNGEE. CDR3 DNA: TGTGCCAGCAGCGCCGGGACTAGCGGAGAGTACCAAGAGACCCAGTACTTC. Amino acid sequence: CASSAGTSGEYQETQYF.

This clone is a singleton in its sample. The junction differs from germline at one of its ends, possibly a read error. The chain joins TRBV7-3 to TRBJ2-1, with D perhaps matching TRBD1 or TRBD2 (6 bases each). The CDR3 sequence is 15 residues long. The germline V gene encodes CDR1 SGHTA and CDR2 FQGTGA. The CDR3 spells CASSPEGGGVNEQFF. DNA for the CDR3: TGCGCCAGCAGCCCTGAAGGGGGAGGTGTGAATGAGCAGTTCTTC.

The V call is TRBV25-1, the J call TRBJ2-7; D is possibly TRBD2 (6 bases). CDR1 MGHDK and CDR2 SYGVNS come from the germline V gene. This CDR3 region has 16 residues. V was pared by 4 bases and J by 2 bases, with 18 bases between. The DNA of the CDR3 is TGTGCCAGCAGTGTGGGGGGACGGGACCCCGCCTACGAGCAGTACTTC. This gives the protein CASSVGGRDPAYEQYF.

The genes are TRBV5-5 and TRBJ1-5; no firm D call. Germline V gene lookup returns CDR1 SGHKS and CDR2 YYEKEE (reference sequence). Trimming removed 2 bases from V and 0 bases from J, with 9 bases in between. This CDR3 is 15 amino acids long. The CDR3 is CASSFNAGSNQPQHF. The CDR3 region has the DNA TGTGCCAGCAGCTTTAATGCAGGTAGCAATCAGCCCCAGCATTTT.

The chain is built from TRBV7-2 and TRBJ1-1, with 9 nucleotides matching TRBD1. The CDR3 length is 14 residues. Germline V CDR1 and CDR2: SGHTA, FQGNSA. The trim removed 5 bases at V and 5 bases at J, leaving 6 bases unmatched. CDR3: CASSARDRATEAFF. The CDR3 region has the DNA TGTGCCAGCAGCGCCCGGGACAGGGCGACTGAAGCTTTCTTT.

CDR3 sequence reads: CASSLARGSGSWYEQYF. CDR3 nucleotides: TGTGCCAGCAGCTTAGCGCGTGGTAGCGGGAGCTGGTACGAGCAGTACTTC. The chain recombines TRBV7-6 with TRBJ2-7; 9 nucleotides align to TRBD2. This CDR3 comprises 17 residues. Per germline, CDR1 SGHVS and CDR2 FNYEAQ. The ends lost 0 bases at V and 4 bases at J; junction bases unmatched: 10.

The CDR3 DNA reads TGCGCCAGCAAAACGGGCGATGAAGCTTTCTTT. Translating gives CASKTGDEAFF. The chain carries TRBV5-1 and TRBJ1-1; D not certain. The length of the CDR3 is 11 residues. Trimming stripped 6 bases from V and 7 bases from J, with 10 bases between. Germline V lookup: CDR1 SGHRS, CDR2 YFSETQ.

V is TRBV30 and J is TRBJ1-3; D gene unclear. This CDR3 comprises 14 residues. The ends were cut back, 3 bases at V and 4 bases at J, with 13 bases in the middle. Germline V gene sequence: CDR1 GTSNPN, CDR2 SVGIG (reference sequence). The CDR3 reads CAWSAGSVGNTIYF. In DNA, the CDR3 is TGTGCCTGGAGCGCGGGGTCAGTCGGAAACACCATATATTTT.

The chain is built from TRBV7-2 and TRBJ2-3; 10 positions agree with TRBD1. V lost 3 bases to trimming and J lost 4 bases; unmatched junction nucleotides: 4. This CDR3 spans 15 amino acids. From germline, CDR1 is SGHTA and CDR2 FQGNSA. The CDR3 reads CASSLTTGGADTQYF. The CDR3 DNA reads as TGTGCCAGCAGCTTGACGACAGGGGGCGCAGATACGCAGTATTTT.

This clone has just a few counts. The J gene is TRBJ1-2, the V gene TRBV7-9; D uncertain. Trimming took off 4 bases at V and 4 bases at J, with 13 bases between the two ends. This CDR3 is 14 amino acids long. Per the germline V gene, CDR1 is SEHNR and CDR2 is FQNEAQ (reference sequence). CDR3 protein: CASSSAGNLYGYTF. The DNA for the CDR3 is TGTGCCAGCAGCTCAGCCGGGAACCTCTATGGCTACACCTTC.

Here the CDR3 reads CASSLGVGTQPQHF. The CDR3, as DNA: TGTGCCAGCAGCTTAGGGGTAGGGACTCAGCCCCAGCATTTT. The chain uses TRBV7-9 and TRBJ1-5; D possibly corresponds to TRBD1 (5 bases). V was shortened by 1 base and J by 6 bases, with 10 bases between the two germline ends. Germline values: CDR1 SEHNR, CDR2 FQNEAQ (reference sequence). This CDR3 region has 14 residues.

CDR3 sequence reads: CASTPEGNQPQHF. CDR3 nucleotide sequence: TGTGCCAGCACCCCGGAGGGCAATCAGCCCCAGCATTTT. The V and J genes are TRBV7-8 and TRBJ1-5; D uncertain. Trimming took off 7 bases at V and 2 bases at J, with 9 bases between the two ends. CDR1 SGHVS and CDR2 FQNEAQ come from the germline V gene. The CDR3 length is 13 residues.

The V gene is TRBV5-1, the J gene TRBJ2-3; 8 bases match TRBD2. The length of the CDR3 is 15 residues. Trimming took 7 bases from V and 3 from J; bases not matched to a gene: 10. Germline assignment: CDR1 SGHRS and CDR2 YFSETQ. The CDR3 reads CASHDGTRSTDTQYF. The CDR3 nucleotides are TGCGCCAGCCATGACGGGACTAGGTCTACAGATACGCAGTATTTT. The full variable domain, in which reference TRBV5-1 and TRBJ2-3 provide the parts outside the CDR3, is KAGVTQTPRYLIKTRGQQVTLSCSPISGHRSVSWYQQTPGQGLQFLFEYFSETQRNKGNFPGRFSGRQFSNSRSEMNVSTLELGDSALYLCASHDGTRSTDTQYFGPGTRLTVL.

This clone has a handful of counts. This chain links TRBV5-1 with TRBJ2-5; D is undetermined. This CDR3 has 11 residues. V was trimmed by 0 bases and J by 3 bases, leaving 0 bases between them. Germline CDR1 SGHRS, CDR2 YFSETQ. The chain's CDR3 is CASSLEETQYF. In nucleotides, the CDR3 is TGCGCCAGCAGCTTGGAAGAGACCCAGTACTTC.

This chain uses TRBV27 with TRBJ1-2, with D tentatively TRBD1 (5 bases). Germline values: CDR1 MNHEY, CDR2 SMNVEV (reference sequence). This CDR3 contains 14 residues. V was cut by 6 bases and J by 4 bases, with 15 bases left in between. The CDR3 sequence: CASSPGGMGYGYTF. In DNA form, the CDR3 reads TGTGCCAGCAGCCCCGGGGGGATGGGCTATGGCTACACCTTC.

This chain joins TRBV5-1 and TRBJ2-7, with 11 bases lining up with TRBD2. From germline, CDR1 is SGHRS and CDR2 YFSETQ. V lost 4 bases, J lost 7 bases, and 10 bases stayed unmatched. The CDR3 sequence is 15 residues long. CDR3 protein: CASSTGLAALEEQYF. CDR3 DNA sequence: TGCGCCAGCAGCACGGGACTAGCGGCCTTGGAGGAGCAGTACTTC.